A selection of T cell receptor beta chains follows, all from one sample in a study of shared clonotypes between healthy human individuals. Sequencing was performed with immunoSEQ multiplex PCR; in TCRdb, only in-frame clones are kept and a portion is missing. The sample holds some 650,000 clones, about 97% seen once. The sample consisted of naive CD4+ T cells sorted from blood. Source of these receptors: a woman aged 25 to 39 in good health. Each CDR3 is given with its conserved first and last residue. The D gene is left open where the match is weak. Not all rows give a size; the values are once, few, many and, for expanded clones, a class.

d_gene: TRBD1
v_gene: TRBV5-6
j_gene: TRBJ1-3
abundance: .
CDR3aa: CASRSQGAGNTIYF
CDR3nt: TGTGCCAGCAGATCACAGGGGGCTGGAAACACCATATATTTT

d_gene: .
v_gene: TRBV28
j_gene: TRBJ2-1
abundance: .
CDR3aa: CASRAAYNEQFF
CDR3nt: TGTGCCAGCCGGGCAGCCTACAATGAGCAGTTCTTC

d_gene: .
v_gene: TRBV30
j_gene: TRBJ2-1
abundance: .
CDR3aa: CAWSGGPSLNNEQFF
CDR3nt: TGTGCCTGGAGTGGGGGTCCCTCCTTGAACAATGAGCAGTTCTTC

d_gene: TRBD2
v_gene: TRBV7-8
j_gene: TRBJ2-1
abundance: .
CDR3aa: CASRRIGRTRQNEQFF
CDR3nt: TGTGCCAGTCGCCGTATTGGGAGGACTAGACAAAATGAGCAGTTCTTC

d_gene: TRBD1
v_gene: TRBV5-1
j_gene: TRBJ1-4
abundance: .
CDR3aa: CASSTTGRSTNEKLFF
CDR3nt: TGCGCCAGCAGCACGACAGGGCGGTCGACTAATGAAAAACTGTTTTTT

d_gene: TRBD1
v_gene: TRBV7-2
j_gene: TRBJ1-1
abundance: .
CDR3aa: CASSFRTGAKAFF
CDR3nt: TGTGCCAGCAGCTTTAGGACAGGGGCCAAAGCTTTCTTT

d_gene: TRBD2
v_gene: TRBV14
j_gene: TRBJ2-3
abundance: .
CDR3aa: CASSRNRLALSDTQYF
CDR3nt: TGTGCCAGCAGCCGCAATAGACTAGCCTTATCAGATACGCAGTATTTT

d_gene: TRBD1
v_gene: TRBV5-6
j_gene: TRBJ1-2
abundance: few
CDR3aa: CASSTWTGNGYTF
CDR3nt: TGTGCCAGCAGCACCTGGACAGGGAACGGCTACACCTTC

d_gene: .
v_gene: TRBV18
j_gene: TRBJ2-7
abundance: .
CDR3aa: CASSPGTLNEQYF
CDR3nt: TGTGCCAGCTCACCAGGGACACTTAACGAGCAGTACTTC

d_gene: .
v_gene: TRBV5-4
j_gene: TRBJ2-7
abundance: once
CDR3aa: CASSLATGREQYF
CDR3nt: TGTGCCAGCAGCTTGGCGACGGGTCGGGAGCAGTACTTC

d_gene: TRBD1
v_gene: TRBV29-1
j_gene: TRBJ2-7
abundance: .
CDR3aa: CSTLGQGTYEQYF
CDR3nt: TGCAGCACCCTCGGACAGGGGACCTACGAGCAGTACTTC

d_gene: .
v_gene: TRBV28
j_gene: TRBJ2-5
abundance: .
CDR3aa: CASSRYETQYF
CDR3nt: TGTGCCAGCAGTCGGTATGAGACCCAGTACTTC

d_gene: .
v_gene: TRBV18
j_gene: TRBJ1-1
abundance: .
CDR3aa: CASSPRTPTPGDTEAFF
CDR3nt: TGTGCCAGCTCACCACGGACACCGACCCCAGGGGACACTGAAGCTTTCTTT

d_gene: TRBD1
v_gene: TRBV28
j_gene: TRBJ1-1
abundance: .
CDR3aa: CASRTGDTEAFF
CDR3nt: TGTGCCAGCAGGACAGGGGACACTGAAGCTTTCTTT

d_gene: TRBD1
v_gene: TRBV19
j_gene: TRBJ1-5
abundance: .
CDR3aa: CASSTGQGEQPQHF
CDR3nt: TGTGCCAGTAGTACCGGACAGGGAGAGCAGCCCCAGCATTTT

d_gene: .
v_gene: TRBV2
j_gene: TRBJ2-3
abundance: once
CDR3aa: CASSSFDTQYF
CDR3nt: TGTGCCAGCAGTTCCTTTGATACGCAGTATTTT